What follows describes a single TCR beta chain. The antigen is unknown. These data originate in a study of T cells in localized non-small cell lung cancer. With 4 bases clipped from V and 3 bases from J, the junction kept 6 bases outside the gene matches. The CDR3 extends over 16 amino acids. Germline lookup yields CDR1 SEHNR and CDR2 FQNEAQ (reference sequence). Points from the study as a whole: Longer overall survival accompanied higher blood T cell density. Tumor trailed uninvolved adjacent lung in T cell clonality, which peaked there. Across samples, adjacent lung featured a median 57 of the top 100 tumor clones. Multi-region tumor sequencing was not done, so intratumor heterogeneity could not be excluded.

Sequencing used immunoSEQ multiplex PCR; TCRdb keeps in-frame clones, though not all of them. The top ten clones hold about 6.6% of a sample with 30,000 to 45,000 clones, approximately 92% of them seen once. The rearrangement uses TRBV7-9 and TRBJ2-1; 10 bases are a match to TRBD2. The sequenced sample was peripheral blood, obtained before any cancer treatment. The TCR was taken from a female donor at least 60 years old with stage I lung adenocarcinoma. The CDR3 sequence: CASSSLLAGNYNEQFF. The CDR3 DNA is TGTGCCAGCAGCTCCTTACTAGCGGGGAACTACAATGAGCAGTTCTTC.